The 18 T cell receptor beta chains below come from one sample, sequenced in a study of Ad26.COV2.S vaccination and SARS-CoV-2 variants. The protocol was immunoSEQ multiplex PCR, while the TCRdb copy is restricted to in-frame clones and leaves out a portion. The sample has about 280,000 clones, roughly 86% seen once; the top ten hold 2.5% to 3.5%. Treatment of the sample: some 20 received Ad26.COV2.S at low or high dose, single or two shots; roughly five received placebo; per-sample allocation not given. After the first vaccine or placebo injection, samples were drawn on day 63. Sequencing was performed on peripheral blood, taken in a trial of Ad26.COV2.S vaccine versus placebo. The receptor source for this set is a person between 18 and 59 years old who received the Ad26.COV2.S COVID-19 vaccine or a placebo.

The table lists this clone with a count of one. CDR3: CASSARGRGLDTEAFF. CDR3 nucleotide sequence: TGTGCCAGCAGCGCCCGGGGCCGGGGTCTTGACACTGAAGCTTTCTTT. The genes are TRBV7-2 and TRBJ1-1; tentatively, D is TRBD1 (5 bases). CDR3 length: 16 amino acids. Between the trimmed V and J ends, which lost 5 bases and 3 bases, there was a span of 19 bases. The germline gives CDR1 SGHTA, CDR2 FQGNSA. Full variable domain (missing parts from reference TRBV7-2 and TRBJ1-1): GAGVSQSPSNKVTEKGKDVELRCDPISGHTALYWYRQSLGQGLEFLIYFQGNSAPDKSGLPSDRFSAERTGGSVSTLTIQRTQQEDSAVYLCASSARGRGLDTEAFFGQGTRLTVV.

This chain connects TRBV9 to TRBJ2-1; 12 nucleotides align to TRBD2. Germline assignment: CDR1 SGDLS and CDR2 YYNGEE. J was trimmed by 6 bases and V by 5 bases; bases with no gene match: 6. The CDR3 consists of 15 residues. CDR3 bases: TGTGCCAGCAGTACGACTAGCGGGAGTGGCAATGAGCAGTTCTTC. It codes for CASSTTSGSGNEQFF.

The chain carries TRBV2 and TRBJ2-2, with D possibly being TRBD1 or TRBD2 (5 bases each). Trimming shortened V by 4 bases and J by 1 base, and 10 bases separated the two germline ends. CDR1 and CDR2 (germline): SNHLY, FYNNEI. The CDR3 loop spans 15 amino acids. In nucleotides, the CDR3 is TGTGCCAGCAGTGGGGGGAGAGGGAACACCGGGGAGCTGTTTTTT. This codes for CASSGGRGNTGELFF. The full variable domain, completed using reference TRBV2 and TRBJ2-2, is EPEVTQTPSHQVTQMGQEVILRCVPISNHLYFYWYRQILGQKVEFLVSFYNNEISEKSEIFDDQFSVERPDGSNFTLKIRSTKLEDSAMYFCASSGGRGNTGELFFGEGSRLTVL.

The V gene is TRBV25-1, the J gene TRBJ2-7; either TRBD1 or TRBD2 may fit D (5 bases each). The CDR3 contains 15 residues. Trimming took 6 bases from V and 3 from J, leaving 18 bases between them. In germline, CDR1 is MGHDK, CDR2 SYGVNS. CDR3 nucleotide sequence: TGTGCCAGCAGAGGGACGGCCTTAGGGAGCTACGAGCAGTACTTC. This gives the protein CASRGTALGSYEQYF.

This chain uses TRBV24-1 with TRBJ1-5; possibly TRBD1 for D (5 bases). V was clipped by 0 bases and J by 0 bases, with 14 bases between them. CDR1 is KGHDR, CDR2 SFDVKD, per germline. The length of the CDR3 is 18 residues. CDR3 region: CATSDLTRVPYSNQPQHF. CDR3 DNA: TGTGCCACCAGTGATTTGACCAGGGTCCCTTATAGCAATCAGCCCCAGCATTTT.

This sequence joins TRBV10-1 and TRBJ2-5; no definite D call. This CDR3 comprises 14 residues. Germline CDR1 WNHNN, CDR2 SYGVQD (reference sequence). Trimming took off 3 bases at V and 3 bases at J, with 11 bases between the two ends. CDR3 nucleotides: TGCGCCAGCAGTGAAATTGGGCTTGAAGAGACCCAGTACTTC. This gives the protein CASSEIGLEETQYF.

CDR3: CASSPGVETQYF. The CDR3 nucleotides are TGTGCCAGCTCACCAGGGGTCGAGACCCAGTACTTC. The V gene is TRBV18, the J gene TRBJ2-5, with D unclear. Germline V gene lookup returns CDR1 KGHSH and CDR2 LQKENI. The CDR3 spans 12 residues. Trimming removed 2 bases at V and 5 bases at J, with 6 bases between.

The V gene is TRBV25-1, the J gene TRBJ1-1; 9 bases map to TRBD1. The CDR3 length is 15 residues. Trimming cost V 5 bases and J 5 bases; bases outside gene matches: 9. Germline loops: CDR1 MGHDK, CDR2 SYGVNS. CDR3 bases: TGTGCCAGCAGTCCCGTGACAGGGGGAGGGACTGAAGCTTTCTTT. It encodes CASSPVTGGGTEAFF.

The chain joins TRBV3-1 (or the pseudogene TRBV3-2) to TRBJ1-1; D gene unclear. The CDR3 contains 12 residues. Germline values: CDR1 LGHDT, CDR2 YNNKEL (reference sequence). V shed 0 bases and J shed 9 bases, with 8 bases lying between them. The CDR3 region is CASSQEGDKAFF. The CDR3 DNA reads as TGTGCCAGCAGCCAAGAAGGCGATAAAGCTTTCTTT.

The V gene is TRBV6-5, the J gene TRBJ2-7; 8 bases are shared with TRBD1. Trimming took 2 bases from V and 5 from J; bases not matched to a gene: 5. The V gene's germline CDR1 is MNHEY and CDR2 SVGAGI. This CDR3 is built from 14 residues. The CDR3 spells CASSYRTGMDEQYF. Here the CDR3 DNA reads TGTGCCAGCAGTTACCGGACAGGGATGGACGAGCAGTACTTC.

This chain links TRBV7-9 with TRBJ1-1; D call uncertain. CDR1 and CDR2 (germline): SEHNR, FQNEAQ (reference sequence). Trimming removed 1 base at V and 0 bases at J, with 6 bases between. The CDR3 has 14 amino acids. CDR3 sequence (DNA): TGTGCCAGCAGCTTAGTTATAATGAACACTGAAGCTTTCTTT. Its translation is CASSLVIMNTEAFF.

The chain combines TRBV9 with TRBJ2-1, with 8 bases that match TRBD2. This CDR3 has 17 amino acids. The V segment lost 4 bases and the J segment 4 bases; nucleotides outside the gene matches: 13. Germline assignment: CDR1 SGDLS and CDR2 YYNGEE. The CDR3 DNA reads as TGTGCCAGCAGCCCAACTGGGCGGGAGGCGGATTACAATGAGCAGTTCTTC. This codes for CASSPTGREADYNEQFF.

This clone was picked up one time. The chain joins TRBV19 to TRBJ2-6, with D perhaps TRBD1 or TRBD2 (5 bases each). Trimming removed 6 bases from V and 0 bases from J, with 15 bases in between. CDR1 is LNHDA, CDR2 SQIVND, per germline (reference sequence). This CDR3 is 17 amino acids long. For the CDR3, the DNA is TGTGCCAGTAGGTTGTGGGGGTCCAGCTCTGGGGCCAACGTCCTGACTTTC. Encoded protein: CASRLWGSSSGANVLTF. The full variable domain, rest sourced from reference TRBV19 and TRBJ2-6, is DGGITQSPKYLFRKEGQNVTLSCEQNLNHDAMYWYRQDPGQGLRLIYYSQIVNDFQKGDIAEGYSVSREKKESFPLTVTSAQKNPTAFYLCASRLWGSSSGANVLTFGAGSRLTVL.

This clone was found a few times. This sequence joins TRBV15 and TRBJ2-3; D is unresolved. Trimming took off 5 bases at V and 0 bases at J, with 15 bases between the two ends. Per the germline V gene, CDR1 is LNHNV and CDR2 is YYDKDF (reference sequence). CDR3 length: 16 amino acids. DNA for the CDR3: TGTGCCACCAGCCGACCAGGCGGCAGTAGCACAGATACGCAGTATTTT. Amino acids: CATSRPGGSSTDTQYF.

V usage is TRBV24-1 and J usage is TRBJ2-1, with 9 bases aligning to TRBD1. The CDR3 contains 13 residues. Unmatched junction bases numbered 5, after V lost 9 bases and J lost 6 bases. CDR1 is KGHDR, CDR2 SFDVKD, per germline. Here the CDR3 DNA reads TGTGCCACCCGGGGACAGGGTAGCAATGAGCAGTTCTTC. Translated, it gives CATRGQGSNEQFF.

The rearrangement joins TRBV25-1 to TRBJ2-3; D possibly corresponds to TRBD1 (5 bases). CDR1 is MGHDK, CDR2 SYGVNS, per germline. The CDR3 is 14 residues long. Trimming stripped 5 bases from V and 8 bases from J, with 17 bases between. The CDR3 coding sequence is TGTGCCAGCAGTTTCGGCATGGGGCCGGCTACGCAGTATTTT. This translates into CASSFGMGPATQYF.

The chain couples TRBV7-2 to TRBJ2-7; TRBD2 matches at 13 bases. Per germline, CDR1 SGHTA and CDR2 FQGNSA. The J segment lost 6 bases and the V segment lost 0 bases, leaving 2 bases of the junction unmatched. This CDR3 is 15 amino acids long. This CDR3 reads CASSLARTSGSEQYF. Written as DNA, the CDR3 is TGTGCCAGCAGCTTAGCAAGGACTAGCGGGAGCGAGCAGTACTTC.

In this sample, this clone turned up once. V usage is TRBV7-2 and J usage is TRBJ1-5; weak D call: TRBD1 (5 bases). The germline gives CDR1 SGHTA, CDR2 FQGNSA. This CDR3 contains 15 residues. Trimming removed 0 bases from V and 3 bases from J, with 9 bases in between. The CDR3 sequence: CASSLAGGTNQPQHF. CDR3 in DNA: TGTGCCAGCAGCTTAGCGGGGGGTACCAATCAGCCCCAGCATTTT.